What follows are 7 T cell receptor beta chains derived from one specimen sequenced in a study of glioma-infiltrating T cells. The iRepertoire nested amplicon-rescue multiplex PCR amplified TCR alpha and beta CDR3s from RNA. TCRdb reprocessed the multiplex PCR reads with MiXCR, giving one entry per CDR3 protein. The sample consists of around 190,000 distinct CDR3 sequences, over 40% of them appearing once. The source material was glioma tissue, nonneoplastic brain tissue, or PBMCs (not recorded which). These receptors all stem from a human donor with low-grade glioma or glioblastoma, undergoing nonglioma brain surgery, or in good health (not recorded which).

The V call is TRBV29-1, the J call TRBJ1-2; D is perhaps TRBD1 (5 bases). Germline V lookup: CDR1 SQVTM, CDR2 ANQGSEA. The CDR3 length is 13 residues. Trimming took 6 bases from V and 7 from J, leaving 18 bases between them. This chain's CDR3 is CSVPSGGTSGYTF. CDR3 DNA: TGCAGCGTCCCTTCCGGGGGAACTTCTGGCTACACCTTC.

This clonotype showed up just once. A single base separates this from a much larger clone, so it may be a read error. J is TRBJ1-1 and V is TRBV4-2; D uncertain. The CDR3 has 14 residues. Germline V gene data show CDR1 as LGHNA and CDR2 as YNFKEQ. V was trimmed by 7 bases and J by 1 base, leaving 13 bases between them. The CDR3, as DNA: TGTGCCAGCATCCTGACTCTGGGGAACACTGAAGCTTTCTTT. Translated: CASILTLGNTEAFF.

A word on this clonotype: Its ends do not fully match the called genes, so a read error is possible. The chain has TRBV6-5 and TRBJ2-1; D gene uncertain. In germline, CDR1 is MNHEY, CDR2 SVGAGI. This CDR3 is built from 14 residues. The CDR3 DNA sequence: TGTGCCAGCATTTACTCGTCGGCCTCCAATGAGCAGTTCTTC. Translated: CASIYSSASNEQFF.

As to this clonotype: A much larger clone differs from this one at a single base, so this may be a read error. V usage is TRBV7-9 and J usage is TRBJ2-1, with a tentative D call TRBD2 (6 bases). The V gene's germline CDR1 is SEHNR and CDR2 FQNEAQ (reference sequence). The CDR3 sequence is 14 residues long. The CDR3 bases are TGTGCCAGCAGCTTAGAGACTAGTTACAATGAGCGGTTCTTC. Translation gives CASSLETSYNERFF.

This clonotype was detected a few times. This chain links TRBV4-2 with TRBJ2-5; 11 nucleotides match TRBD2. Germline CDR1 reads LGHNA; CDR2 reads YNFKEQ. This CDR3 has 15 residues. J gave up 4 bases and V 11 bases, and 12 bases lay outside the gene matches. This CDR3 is CAGIILAGVLETQYF. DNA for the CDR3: TGTGCCGGCATAATACTAGCGGGAGTCCTAGAGACCCAGTACTTC.

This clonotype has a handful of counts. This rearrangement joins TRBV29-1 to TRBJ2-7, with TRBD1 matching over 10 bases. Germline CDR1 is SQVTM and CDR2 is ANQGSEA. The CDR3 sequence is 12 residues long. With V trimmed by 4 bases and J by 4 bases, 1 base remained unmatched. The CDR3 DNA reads TGCAGCGTTGGGGACAGGGGATACGAGCAGTACTTC. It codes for CSVGDRGYEQYF.

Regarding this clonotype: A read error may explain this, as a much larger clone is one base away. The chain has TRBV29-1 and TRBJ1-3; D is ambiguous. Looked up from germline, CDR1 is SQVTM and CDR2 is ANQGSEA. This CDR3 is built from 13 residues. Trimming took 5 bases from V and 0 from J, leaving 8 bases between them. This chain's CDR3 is CSVQTASGNTIYF. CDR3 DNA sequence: TGCAGCGTTCAAACTGCCTCTGGAAACACCATATATTTT. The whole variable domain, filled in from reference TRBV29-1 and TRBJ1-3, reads SAVISQKPSRDICQRGTSLTIQCQVDSQVTMMFWYRQQPGQSLTLIATANQGSEATYESGFVIDKFPISRPNLTFSTLTVSNMSPEDSSIYLCSVQTASGNTIYFGEGSWLTVV.